Shown below are 11 T cell receptor beta chains from a single sample sequenced in a study of blood T cell repertoires in COVID-19. Repertoires were generated with immunoSEQ multiplex PCR, while TCRdb's copy carries only in-frame clones and drops some. The table includes 150,000 or so clones, roughly 88% detected once. The sequenced material came from PBMCs or T cells enriched from blood (not recorded which). Receptors originate from a woman in her twenties or thirties with acute COVID-19.

As for this clone: A junction boundary mismatches the germline segment, possibly from a read error. This chain joins TRBV18 and TRBJ2-3, with TRBD2 matching over 7 bases. CDR1 KGHSH and CDR2 LQKENI come from the germline V gene. The CDR3 is made up of 19 amino acids. The CDR3 sequence: CASLPMAGEPASSTDTQYF. The CDR3 nucleotides are TGTGCCAGCTTACCAATGGCGGGAGAGCCCGCTTCTAGCACAGATACGCAGTATTTT.

The rearrangement joins TRBV6-5 to TRBJ1-6; D remains unclear. Trimming removed 6 bases at V and 0 bases at J, with 9 bases between. The CDR3 is 15 residues long. CDR1 is MNHEY, CDR2 SVGAGI, per germline. The chain's CDR3 is CASSPGSSYNSPLHF. CDR3 sequence (DNA): TGTGCCAGCAGCCCGGGGAGCTCCTATAATTCACCCCTCCACTTT.

The chain has TRBV3-1 (or the pseudogene TRBV3-2) and TRBJ1-2, with D tentatively TRBD1 (5 bases). Germline CDR1 is LGHDT and CDR2 is YNNKEL (reference sequence). Trimming pared 1 base from V and 2 bases from J, leaving 8 bases between. The CDR3 has 14 residues. CDR3 DNA sequence: TGTGCCAGCAGCCAAGGTAGGGGAAACTATGGCTACACCTTC. It encodes CASSQGRGNYGYTF.

The chain recombines TRBV28 with TRBJ1-1; D might be TRBD1 (5 bases). Trimming took 8 bases from V and 8 from J, leaving 21 bases between them. Germline V gene sequence: CDR1 MDHEN, CDR2 SYDVKM. There are 14 residues in the CDR3. In nucleotides, the CDR3 is TGTGCCAGCCGCGGGCTTGGTGCGGGGGACGAAGCTTTCTTT. It codes for CASRGLGAGDEAFF.

The chain links TRBV7-2 to TRBJ2-2; tentatively, D is TRBD1 (5 bases). V lost 2 bases and J lost 6, with 13 bases in between. This CDR3 contains 15 residues. In germline, CDR1 is SGHTA, CDR2 FQGNSA. CDR3 DNA sequence: TGTGCCAGCAGCTTAAAGGCAGGGTCGGCCGGGGAGCTGTTTTTT. This encodes CASSLKAGSAGELFF.

The CDR3 is CASSANRTGANYGYTF. In nucleotides, the CDR3 is TGTGCCAGCAGCGCCAATAGAACAGGGGCCAACTATGGCTACACCTTC. This rearrangement joins TRBV9 to TRBJ1-2; 7 bases align to TRBD1. V trimming: 3 bases; J trimming: 2 bases; junction bases outside the gene matches: 10. Looked up from germline, CDR1 is SGDLS and CDR2 is YYNGEE. The CDR3 has 16 residues.

The chain recombines TRBV28 with TRBJ1-1; D remains unclear. V was cut by 2 bases and J by 7 bases, with 17 bases left in between. CDR1 MDHEN and CDR2 SYDVKM come from the germline V gene. The CDR3 extends over 15 amino acids. The CDR3 loop is CASSLIAGFESEAFF. The CDR3 nucleotides read TGTGCCAGCAGTTTAATTGCGGGGTTCGAAAGTGAAGCTTTCTTT. Supplemented by reference TRBV28 and TRBJ1-1, the full variable domain reads DVKVTQSSRYLVKRTGEKVFLECVQDMDHENMFWYRQDPGLGLRLIYFSYDVKMKEKGDIPEGYSVSREKKERFSLILESASTNQTSMYLCASSLIAGFESEAFFGQGTRLTVV.

The CDR3 DNA follows: TGTGCCAGCAGTGATCTGGGGACTGGTGAAAAACTGTTTTTT. Translated: CASSDLGTGEKLFF. The V gene is TRBV25-1, the J gene TRBJ1-4, with D perhaps matching TRBD1 (5 bases). This CDR3 has 14 residues. Trimming cost V 3 bases and J 7 bases, with 12 bases left between them. Germline CDR1 is MGHDK and CDR2 is SYGVNS. Full variable domain (rest looked up from reference TRBV25-1 and TRBJ1-4): EADIYQTPRYLVIGTGKKITLECSQTMGHDKMYWYQQDPGMELHLIHYSYGVNSTEKGDLSSESTVSRIRTEHFPLTLESARPSHTSQYLCASSDLGTGEKLFFGSGTQLSVL.

CDR3: CASSLWAGASNTQYF. The CDR3 DNA is TGTGCCAGCAGCTTATGGGCGGGGGCCTCAAATACGCAGTATTTT. The chain joins TRBV7-3 to TRBJ2-3; D is possibly TRBD2 (7 bases). CDR1 is SGHTA, CDR2 FQGTGA, per germline. V lost 2 bases and J lost 7, with 16 bases in between. The CDR3 runs 15 residues. Full variable domain (missing parts from reference TRBV7-3 and TRBJ2-3): GAGVSQTPSNKVTEKGKYVELRCDPISGHTALYWYRQSLGQGPEFLIYFQGTGAADDSGLPNDRFFAVRPEGSVSTLKIQRTERGDSAVYLCASSLWAGASNTQYFGPGTRLTVL.

The chain joins TRBV3-1 (or the pseudogene TRBV3-2) to TRBJ2-7, with D unclear. In germline, CDR1 is LGHDT, CDR2 YNNKEL (reference sequence). The V and J ends lost 0 bases and 1 base respectively, with 7 bases between them. The CDR3 contains 14 residues. The CDR3 protein is CASSQDLESYEQYF. The CDR3 nucleotides are TGTGCCAGCAGCCAAGATCTAGAGTCCTACGAGCAGTACTTC.

The J gene is TRBJ1-5, the V gene TRBV5-6; D unclear. Per germline, CDR1 SGHDT and CDR2 YYEEEE. The CDR3 is 14 amino acids. V dropped 5 bases and J dropped 0 bases, with 9 bases sitting between them. For the CDR3, the DNA is TGTGCCAGCAGTAGACTGATTAGCAATCAGCCCCAGCATTTT. Translating gives CASSRLISNQPQHF.